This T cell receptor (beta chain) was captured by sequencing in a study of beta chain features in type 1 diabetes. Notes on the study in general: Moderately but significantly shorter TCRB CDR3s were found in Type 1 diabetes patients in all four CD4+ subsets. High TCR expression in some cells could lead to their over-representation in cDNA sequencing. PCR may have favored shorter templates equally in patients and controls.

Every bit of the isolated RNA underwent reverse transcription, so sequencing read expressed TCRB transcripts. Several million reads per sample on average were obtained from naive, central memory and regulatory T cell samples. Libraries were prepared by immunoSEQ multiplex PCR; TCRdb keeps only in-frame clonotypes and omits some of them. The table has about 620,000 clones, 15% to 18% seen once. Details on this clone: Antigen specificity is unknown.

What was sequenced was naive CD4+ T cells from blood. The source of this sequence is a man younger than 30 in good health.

CDR3 sequence (DNA): TGTGCCACCAGCAGAGATATGGCCAGGGGAGCAGATACGCAGTATTTT. Protein product: CATSRDMARGADTQYF. J is TRBJ2-3 and V is TRBV15, with a tentative D call TRBD1 (6 bases). CDR1 and CDR2 from the germline V gene are LNHNV and YYDKDF (reference sequence). Trimming removed 0 bases from V and 4 bases from J, with 14 bases in between. This CDR3 contains 16 residues.